Following are 20 T cell receptor beta chains from one sample sequenced in a study of blood T cell repertoires in COVID-19. Sequenced by immunoSEQ multiplex PCR; TCRdb stores in-frame clones only, minus some. The sample includes approximately 440,000 clones, about 92% of them seen just once. Sequenced material: PBMCs or T cells enriched from blood (not recorded which). The receptors shown here come from a young man who had recovered from COVID-19.

This sequence joins TRBV27 and TRBJ1-6; 7 bases fit TRBD1. This CDR3 spans 14 amino acids. The germline gives CDR1 MNHEY, CDR2 SMNVEV (reference sequence). J lost 8 bases, V lost 6 bases, and 7 bases had no gene match. CDR3 residues: CASSIGQDYSPLHF. In DNA form, the CDR3 reads TGTGCCAGCAGCATTGGACAGGACTATTCACCCCTCCACTTT.

The V and J genes are TRBV29-1 and TRBJ2-3, with a possible D match to TRBD2 (5 bases). This CDR3 spans 14 amino acids. V was cut by 4 bases and J by 1 base, with 12 bases left in between. Germline V CDR1 and CDR2: SQVTM, ANQGSEA. The CDR3 DNA sequence: TGCAGCGTTGCTAGCCTCCTAGGCACAGATACGCAGTATTTT. Encoded protein: CSVASLLGTDTQYF.

Only one count was recorded for this clone. V gene TRBV11-2 combines with J gene TRBJ2-1; 8 nucleotides line up with TRBD1. The CDR3 is 15 amino acids. V shed 4 bases and J 4 bases; nucleotides not matched to a gene: 6. The germline V gene encodes CDR1 SGHAT and CDR2 FQNNGV. The CDR3 nucleotides are TGTGCCAGCAGCTCCCAGAGGGACAGGTACAATGAGCAGTTCTTC. It specifies CASSSQRDRYNEQFF.

The rearrangement uses TRBV2 and TRBJ1-5; 7 nucleotides match TRBD1. Per germline, CDR1 SNHLY and CDR2 FYNNEI. This CDR3 is 14 amino acids long. The V gene end was trimmed by 4 bases and the J gene end by 7 bases; junction bases not matched to a gene: 7. CDR3 in amino acids: CASSGTGEAQPQHF. DNA for the CDR3: TGTGCCAGCAGTGGGACAGGAGAGGCCCAGCCCCAGCATTTT.

V and J are TRBV5-1 and TRBJ1-5, with D perhaps matching TRBD1 (6 bases). Germline CDR1 is SGHRS and CDR2 is YFSETQ. V lost 5 bases and J 0 bases, leaving 9 bases between the germline ends. This CDR3 spans 14 amino acids. The CDR3 sequence is CASREGVSNQPQHF. The CDR3 DNA follows: TGCGCCAGCAGAGAGGGGGTTAGCAATCAGCCCCAGCATTTT.

This chain connects TRBV18 to TRBJ2-6; 8 nucleotides align to TRBD1. This CDR3 spans 17 amino acids. Germline loops: CDR1 KGHSH, CDR2 LQKENI. The V segment lost 6 bases and the J segment 4 bases; nucleotides outside the gene matches: 11. DNA for the CDR3: TGTGCCAGCTCGCAAGACAGGGGAGCGGCGGGGGCCAACGTCCTGACTTTC. This codes for CASSQDRGAAGANVLTF.

For the CDR3, the DNA is TGTGCCAGCAGTGAAGCTCCAGGGCACTCTCAGCCCCAGCATTTT. As protein: CASSEAPGHSQPQHF. The rearrangement joins TRBV6-1 to TRBJ1-5; maybe TRBD1 (5 bases). Trimming left V 0 bases short and J 6 bases short, with 12 bases between. CDR1 MNHNS and CDR2 SASEGT come from the germline V gene. The CDR3 has 15 residues.

The chain employs TRBV11-2 and TRBJ2-1; TRBD1 matches at 7 bases. The ends lost 6 bases at V and 5 bases at J; junction bases unmatched: 16. Germline CDR1 reads SGHAT; CDR2 reads FQNNGV. The CDR3 contains 17 residues. The CDR3 here is CASSRPEGAQGNNEQFF. The CDR3 DNA follows: TGTGCCAGCAGTAGACCCGAAGGGGCACAGGGGAACAATGAGCAGTTCTTC.

In its sample, this clone was seen a few times. V gene TRBV30 combines with J gene TRBJ2-1; 10 bases agree with TRBD2. Germline CDR1 reads GTSNPN; CDR2 reads SVGIG (reference sequence). V gave up 2 bases and J gave up 9 bases; unmatched junction bases: 10. CDR3 length: 15 residues. DNA for the CDR3: TGTGCCTGGAGTAAACTAGCGGGACTCGCCACTGAGCAGTTCTTC. Protein sequence: CAWSKLAGLATEQFF. The whole variable domain, remainder taken from reference TRBV30 and TRBJ2-1, is SQTIHQWPATLVQPVGSPLSLECTVEGTSNPNLYWYRQAAGRGLQLLFYSVGIGQISSEVPQNLSASRPQDRQFILSSKKLLLSDSGFYLCAWSKLAGLATEQFFGPGTRLTVL.

This chain connects TRBV10-2 to TRBJ2-1; tentative D call: TRBD2 (7 bases). The germline V gene has CDR1 WSHSY and CDR2 SAAADI. The CDR3 runs 11 residues. The CDR3 DNA sequence: TGCGGGAGCGACGGGGGCGGGGGGCAGTTCTTC. Amino acid sequence: CGSDGGGGQFF.

The rearrangement links TRBV15 to TRBJ2-7; a possible D gene is TRBD2 (5 bases). The CDR3 runs 15 residues. CDR1 and CDR2 (germline): LNHNV, YYDKDF (reference sequence). Trimming removed 5 bases at V and 0 bases at J, with 14 bases between. CDR3 sequence: CATSSEVGSSYEQYF. CDR3 bases: TGTGCCACCAGCTCGGAGGTTGGAAGCTCCTACGAGCAGTACTTC.

This clone has a single count. The chain carries TRBV3-1 (or the pseudogene TRBV3-2) and TRBJ2-1, with a weak D call TRBD2 (6 bases). This CDR3 contains 16 residues. Germline V gene sequence: CDR1 LGHDT, CDR2 YNNKEL (reference sequence). With 0 bases removed from V and 9 bases from J, the gap between germline ends came to 18 bases. CDR3 sequence reads: CASSQDRLVGPSEQFF. The CDR3 nucleotides read TGTGCCAGCAGCCAAGATCGACTAGTAGGCCCGTCTGAGCAGTTCTTC.

The rearrangement joins TRBV28 to TRBJ1-2; 8 bases match TRBD1. Germline values: CDR1 MDHEN, CDR2 SYDVKM. V trimming: 4 bases; J trimming: 4 bases; junction bases outside the gene matches: 11. The length of the CDR3 is 16 residues. In DNA form, the CDR3 reads TGTGCCAGCAGTTCCCAGGGTGCGGGACAGGTCTATGGCTACACCTTC. It yields the protein CASSSQGAGQVYGYTF.

J is TRBJ1-1 and V is TRBV7-6; D perhaps matches TRBD1 (5 bases). The CDR3 contains 14 residues. Germline V gene lookup returns CDR1 SGHVS and CDR2 FNYEAQ. Trimming removed 1 base from V and 4 bases from J, with 10 bases in between. Written as DNA, the CDR3 is TGTGCCAGCAGCTTAGGGTCGGGGGGCACTGAAGCTTTCTTT. It codes for CASSLGSGGTEAFF.

This clone was seen only a few times. The chain uses TRBV28 and TRBJ2-7; TRBD1 matches 8 bases. V dropped 6 bases and J dropped 7; count of bases not matched to a gene: 8. Germline loops: CDR1 MDHEN, CDR2 SYDVKM. This CDR3 has 13 amino acids. This chain's CDR3 is CASSWTGFQEQYF. CDR3 nucleotide sequence: TGTGCCAGCAGCTGGACAGGGTTTCAGGAGCAGTACTTC.

This clone was counted once. The chain joins TRBV3-1 (or the pseudogene TRBV3-2) to TRBJ2-1; D is unclear. Trimming took off 3 bases at V and 7 bases at J, with 10 bases between the two ends. Germline V gene lookup returns CDR1 LGHDT and CDR2 YNNKEL (reference sequence). The CDR3 covers 13 residues. CDR3 nucleotide sequence: TGTGCCAGCAGCCATCTAGGAGAAAATGAGCAGTTCTTC. It codes for CASSHLGENEQFF.

This rearrangement joins TRBV27 to TRBJ1-2, with 10 bases aligning to TRBD1. CDR3 length equals 14 residues. With 4 bases clipped from V and 6 bases from J, the junction kept 5 bases outside the gene matches. Looked up from germline, CDR1 is MNHEY and CDR2 is SMNVEV (reference sequence). CDR3 in amino acids: CASSSRTGGDGYTF. CDR3 DNA sequence: TGTGCCAGCAGTTCGAGGACAGGGGGAGATGGCTACACCTTC.

The chain combines TRBV27 with TRBJ2-7; 9 nucleotides match TRBD1. This CDR3 is built from 16 residues. CDR1 is MNHEY and CDR2 is SMNVEV in the germline V gene (reference sequence). V trimming: 5 bases; J trimming: 2 bases; junction bases outside the gene matches: 10. CDR3 sequence reads: CASSEGLRQGAYEQYF. CDR3 sequence (DNA): TGTGCCAGCAGTGAGGGACTTAGACAGGGGGCCTACGAGCAGTACTTC.

This clone was counted a single time. This sequence joins TRBV5-1 and TRBJ2-1; 10 bases match TRBD2. This CDR3 has 17 residues. Germline values: CDR1 SGHRS, CDR2 YFSETQ. The V segment lost 0 bases and the J segment 4 bases; nucleotides outside the gene matches: 7. DNA for the CDR3: TGCGCCAGCAGCTTGGGACCTTGGACTAGCGGTTACAATGAGCAGTTCTTC. Translating it yields CASSLGPWTSGYNEQFF.

This clone showed up many times. The chain couples TRBV6-5 to TRBJ2-3; 7 bases fit TRBD1. From germline, CDR1 is MNHEY and CDR2 SVGAGI. V gave up 7 bases and J gave up 2 bases; unmatched junction bases: 6. The CDR3 consists of 14 residues. The CDR3 region is CASTPGTATDTQYF. The CDR3 nucleotides are TGTGCCAGCACCCCCGGGACAGCCACAGATACGCAGTATTTT.